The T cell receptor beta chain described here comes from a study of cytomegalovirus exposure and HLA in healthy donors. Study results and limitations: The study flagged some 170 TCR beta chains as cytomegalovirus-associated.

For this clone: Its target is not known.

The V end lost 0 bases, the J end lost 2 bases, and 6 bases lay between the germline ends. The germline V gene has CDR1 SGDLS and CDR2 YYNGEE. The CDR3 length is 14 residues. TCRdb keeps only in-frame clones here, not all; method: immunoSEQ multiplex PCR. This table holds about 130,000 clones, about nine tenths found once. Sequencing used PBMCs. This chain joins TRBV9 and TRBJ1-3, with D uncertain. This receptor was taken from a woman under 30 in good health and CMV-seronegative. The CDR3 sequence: CASSVGGTGNTIYF. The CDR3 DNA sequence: TGTGCCAGCAGCGTAGGAGGGACTGGAAACACCATATATTTT.